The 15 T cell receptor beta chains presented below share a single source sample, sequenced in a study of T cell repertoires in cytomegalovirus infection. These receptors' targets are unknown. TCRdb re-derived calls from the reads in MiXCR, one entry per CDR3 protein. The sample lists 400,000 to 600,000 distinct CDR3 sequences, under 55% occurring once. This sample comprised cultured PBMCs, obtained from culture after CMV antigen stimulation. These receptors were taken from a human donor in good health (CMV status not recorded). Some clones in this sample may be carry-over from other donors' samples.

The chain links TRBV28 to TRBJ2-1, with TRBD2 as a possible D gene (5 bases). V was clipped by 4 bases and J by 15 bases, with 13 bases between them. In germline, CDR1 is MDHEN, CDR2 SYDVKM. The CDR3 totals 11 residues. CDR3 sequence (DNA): TGTGCCAGCAGTTCTGCCACCCGGGGGTTCTTC. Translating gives CASSSATRGFF.

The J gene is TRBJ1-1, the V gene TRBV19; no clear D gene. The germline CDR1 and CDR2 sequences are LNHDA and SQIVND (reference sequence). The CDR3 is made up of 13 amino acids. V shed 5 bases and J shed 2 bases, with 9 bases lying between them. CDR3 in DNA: TGTGCCAGTAGTGGGCCGTACAACACTGAAGCTTTCTTT. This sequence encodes CASSGPYNTEAFF.

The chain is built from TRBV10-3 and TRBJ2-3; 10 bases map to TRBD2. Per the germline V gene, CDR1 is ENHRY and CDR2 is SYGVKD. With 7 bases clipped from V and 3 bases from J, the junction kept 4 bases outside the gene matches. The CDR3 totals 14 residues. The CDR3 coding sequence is TGTGCCATCATGGCGACTAGCGGGACAGATACGCAGTATTTT. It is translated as CAIMATSGTDTQYF.

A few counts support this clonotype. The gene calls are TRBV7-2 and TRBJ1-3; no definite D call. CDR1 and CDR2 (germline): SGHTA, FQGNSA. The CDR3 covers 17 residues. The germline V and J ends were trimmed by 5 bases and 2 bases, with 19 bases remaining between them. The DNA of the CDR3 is TGTGCCAGCAGCCGCCGTTTGATGGGCGCACCTGGAAACACCATATATTTT. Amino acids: CASSRRLMGAPGNTIYF. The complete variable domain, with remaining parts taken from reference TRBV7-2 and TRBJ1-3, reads GAGVSQSPSNKVTEKGKDVELRCDPISGHTALYWYRQSLGQGLEFLIYFQGNSAPDKSGLPSDRFSAERTGGSVSTLTIQRTQQEDSAVYLCASSRRLMGAPGNTIYFGEGSWLTVV.

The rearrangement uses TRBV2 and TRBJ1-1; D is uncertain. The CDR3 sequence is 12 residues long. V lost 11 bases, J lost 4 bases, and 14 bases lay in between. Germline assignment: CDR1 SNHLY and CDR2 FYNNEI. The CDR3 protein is CACRLTGTEAFF. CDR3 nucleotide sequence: TGTGCCTGCCGGTTAACGGGCACTGAAGCTTTCTTT.

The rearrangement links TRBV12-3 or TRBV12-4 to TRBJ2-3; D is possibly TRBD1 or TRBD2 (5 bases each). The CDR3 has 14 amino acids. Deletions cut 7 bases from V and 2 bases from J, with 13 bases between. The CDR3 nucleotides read TGTGCCAGCACCCCTGGGGACCTCACAGATACGCAGTATTTT. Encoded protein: CASTPGDLTDTQYF.

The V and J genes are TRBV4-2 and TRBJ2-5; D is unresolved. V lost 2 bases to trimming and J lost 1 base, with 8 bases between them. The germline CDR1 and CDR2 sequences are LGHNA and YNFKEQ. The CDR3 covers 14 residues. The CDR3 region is CASSQFETQETQYF. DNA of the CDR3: TGTGCCAGCAGCCAATTCGAAACCCAAGAGACCCAGTACTTC.

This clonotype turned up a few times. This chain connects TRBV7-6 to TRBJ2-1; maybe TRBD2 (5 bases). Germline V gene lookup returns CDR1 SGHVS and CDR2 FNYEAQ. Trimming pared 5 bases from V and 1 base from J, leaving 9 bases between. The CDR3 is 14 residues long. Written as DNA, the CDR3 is TGTGCCAGCAGCGGAGACTATTCCTACAATGAGCAGTTCTTC. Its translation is CASSGDYSYNEQFF.

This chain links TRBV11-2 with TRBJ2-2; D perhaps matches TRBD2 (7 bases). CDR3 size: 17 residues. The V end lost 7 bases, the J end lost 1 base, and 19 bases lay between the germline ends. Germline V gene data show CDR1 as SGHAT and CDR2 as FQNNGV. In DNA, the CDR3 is TGTGCCAGCAAGGGCGGTGTGCGGGGGCTGAACACCGGGGAGCTGTTTTTT. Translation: CASKGGVRGLNTGELFF.

The DNA for the CDR3 is TGTGCCAGCGTGACATTAGAGACCCAGTACTTC. It codes for CASVTLETQYF. The chain combines TRBV28 with TRBJ2-5; D ambiguous. This CDR3 has 11 amino acids. V was shortened by 8 bases and J by 4 bases, with 8 bases between the two germline ends. The V gene's germline CDR1 is MDHEN and CDR2 SYDVKM.

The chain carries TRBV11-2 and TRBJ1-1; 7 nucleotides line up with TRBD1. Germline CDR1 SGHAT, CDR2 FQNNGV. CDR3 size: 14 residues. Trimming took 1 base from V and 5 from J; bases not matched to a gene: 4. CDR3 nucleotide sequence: TGTGCCAGCAGCTTAGTAAGGGGGCTGACTGAAGCTTTCTTT. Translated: CASSLVRGLTEAFF.

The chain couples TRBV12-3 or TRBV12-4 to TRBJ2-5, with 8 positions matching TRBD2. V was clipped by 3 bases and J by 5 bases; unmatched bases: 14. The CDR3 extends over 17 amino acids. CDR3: CASSFGGIAGSRETQYF. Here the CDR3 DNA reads TGTGCCAGCAGTTTTGGTGGAATAGCGGGGTCGCGGGAGACCCAGTACTTC.

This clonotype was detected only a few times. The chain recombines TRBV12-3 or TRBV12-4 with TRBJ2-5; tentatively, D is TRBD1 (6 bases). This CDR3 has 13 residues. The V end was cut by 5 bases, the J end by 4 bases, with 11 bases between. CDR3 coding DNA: TGTGCCAGCAGTATGACAGGCCGAGAGACCCAGTACTTC. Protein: CASSMTGRETQYF.

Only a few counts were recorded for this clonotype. This CDR3 reads CATRTGGYNEQFF. The CDR3 DNA is TGTGCCACCAGGACAGGGGGCTACAATGAGCAGTTCTTC. V and J are TRBV7-9 and TRBJ2-1, with 10 bases aligning to TRBD1. V lost 10 bases, J lost 3 bases, and 3 bases stayed unmatched. The CDR3 has 13 residues. Germline loops: CDR1 SEHNR, CDR2 FQNEAQ (reference sequence).

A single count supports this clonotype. CDR3 protein: CSARGTLGYTF. The DNA of the CDR3 is TGCAGTGCTAGGGGGACACTTGGCTACACCTTC. This chain uses TRBV20-1 with TRBJ1-2; possibly TRBD1 for D (6 bases). Trimming cost V 3 bases and J 7 bases, with 9 bases left between them. CDR3 length: 11 residues. Germline CDR1 is DFQATT and CDR2 is SNEGSKA (reference sequence).